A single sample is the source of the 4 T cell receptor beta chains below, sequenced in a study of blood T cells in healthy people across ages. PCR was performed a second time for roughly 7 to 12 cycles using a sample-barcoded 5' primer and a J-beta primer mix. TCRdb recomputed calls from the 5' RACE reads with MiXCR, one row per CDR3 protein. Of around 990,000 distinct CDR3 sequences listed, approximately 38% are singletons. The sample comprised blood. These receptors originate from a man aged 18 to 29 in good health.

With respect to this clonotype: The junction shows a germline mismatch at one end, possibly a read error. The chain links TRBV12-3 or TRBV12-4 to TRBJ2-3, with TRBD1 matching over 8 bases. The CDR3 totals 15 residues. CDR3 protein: CASSLGTGTGDAQYF. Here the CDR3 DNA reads TGTGCCAGCAGTTTAGGGACAGGGACTGGAGATGCGCAGTATTTT.

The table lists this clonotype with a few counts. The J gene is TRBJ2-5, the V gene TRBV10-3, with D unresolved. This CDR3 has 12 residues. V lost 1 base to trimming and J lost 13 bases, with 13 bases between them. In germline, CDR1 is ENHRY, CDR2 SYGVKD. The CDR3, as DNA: TGTGCCATCAGTGAGTTCAGATCTGTGGCGTACTTC. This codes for CAISEFRSVAYF.

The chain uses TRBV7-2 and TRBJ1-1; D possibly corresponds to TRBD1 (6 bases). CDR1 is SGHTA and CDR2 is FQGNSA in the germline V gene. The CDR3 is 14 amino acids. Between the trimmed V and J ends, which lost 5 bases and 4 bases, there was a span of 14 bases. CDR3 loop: CASSPDTGSTEAFF. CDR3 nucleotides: TGTGCCAGCAGCCCCGACACAGGGAGCACTGAAGCTTTCTTT.

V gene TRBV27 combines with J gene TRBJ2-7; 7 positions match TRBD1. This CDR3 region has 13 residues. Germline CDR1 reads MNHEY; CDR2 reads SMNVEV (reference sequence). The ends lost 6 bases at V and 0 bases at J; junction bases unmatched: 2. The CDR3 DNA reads TGTGCCAGCAGACCAGGGGGCTCCTACGAGCAGTACTTC. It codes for CASRPGGSYEQYF.